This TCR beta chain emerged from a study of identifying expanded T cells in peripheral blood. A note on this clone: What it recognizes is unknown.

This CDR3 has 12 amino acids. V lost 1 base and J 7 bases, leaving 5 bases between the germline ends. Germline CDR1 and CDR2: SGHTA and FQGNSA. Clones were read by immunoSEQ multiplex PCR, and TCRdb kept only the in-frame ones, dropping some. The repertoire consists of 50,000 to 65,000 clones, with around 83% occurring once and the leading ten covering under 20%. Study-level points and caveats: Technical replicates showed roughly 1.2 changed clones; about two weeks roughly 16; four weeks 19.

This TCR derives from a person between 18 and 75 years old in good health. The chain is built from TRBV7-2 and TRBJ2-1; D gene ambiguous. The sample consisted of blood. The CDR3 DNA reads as TGTGCCAGCAGCTTAGGTAGGAATGAGCAGTTCTTC. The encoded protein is CASSLGRNEQFF.